This T cell receptor (beta chain) was sequenced in a study of CD8 T cells in ankylosing spondylitis. V shed 4 bases, J shed 6 bases, and the junction held 10 bases outside the gene matches. This CDR3 region has 15 residues. Germline V lookup: CDR1 SGHDN, CDR2 FVKESK. As the method for making TCR beta libraries, quantitative 5'-RACE with molecular barcodes was used. Via MiXCR, TCRdb re-called the 5' RACE reads, giving one row per CDR3 protein. The data contain 150,000 or so distinct CDR3 sequences, approximately 10% of them seen just once; the ten biggest clones take up 25% to 30%. The chain recombines TRBV14 with TRBJ2-7, with 9 bases matching TRBD1. The clonotype comes from a male donor with ankylosing spondylitis or in good health (not recorded which). Sequenced: blood, either unsorted or a sorted T cell fraction (not recorded which). CDR3 loop: CASSPLVGQGGEQYF. CDR3 bases: TGTGCCAGCAGCCCTCTAGTGGGACAGGGAGGCGAGCAGTACTTC.